The 5 T cell receptor beta chains listed next were all sequenced from one sample in a study of TIL therapy for anti-PD-1-resistant metastatic lung cancer. This was the immunoSEQ v3 assay. Assay used: immunoSEQ multiplex PCR; TCRdb lists only in-frame clones, some missing. The repertoire has about 59,000 clones, around 67% of them found once; the top ten carry about 2%. The time point is: pre-treatment sample, taken before nivolumab and TIL therapy. The source was blood, collected at baseline. Receptor source: a person aged 25-85 years with non-small cell lung cancer.

The chain couples TRBV4-1 to TRBJ1-4; D gene unclear. Trimming shortened V by 4 bases and J by 6 bases, and 15 bases separated the two germline ends. The CDR3 is 15 amino acids. Germline V gives CDR1 MGHRA, CDR2 YSYEKL. The chain's CDR3 is CASSRLAQPDEKLFF. CDR3 coding DNA: TGCGCCAGCAGCCGATTGGCTCAGCCTGATGAAAAACTGTTTTTT.

The chain has TRBV10-1 and TRBJ2-2, with TRBD2 matching 8 bases. Looked up from germline, CDR1 is WNHNN and CDR2 is SYGVQD (reference sequence). This CDR3 is built from 14 residues. The junction had 5 bases not matched to a gene; V was cut back by 8 bases and J by 3 bases. CDR3 amino acids: CASRMRGDTGELFF. The CDR3 DNA reads as TGCGCCAGCCGCATGCGGGGGGACACCGGGGAGCTGTTTTTT.

This chain uses TRBV6-5 with TRBJ2-5, with TRBD2 matching over 11 bases. Germline V CDR1 and CDR2: MNHEY, SVGAGI. The junction had 8 bases not matched to a gene; V was cut back by 6 bases and J by 5 bases. The CDR3 is made up of 15 amino acids. CDR3: CASSHSGGVGETQYF. The CDR3 nucleotides read TGTGCCAGCAGCCATAGCGGGGGGGTAGGTGAGACCCAGTACTTC.

The genes are TRBV28 and TRBJ1-4; tentatively, D is TRBD1 (5 bases). V lost 3 bases to trimming and J lost 0 bases, with 11 bases between them. The CDR3 has 16 residues. Germline CDR1 is MDHEN and CDR2 is SYDVKM. Written as DNA, the CDR3 is TGTGCCAGCAGTTTGGGACCCGCCGCAACTAATGAAAAACTGTTTTTT. As protein: CASSLGPAATNEKLFF.

V usage is TRBV7-2 and J usage is TRBJ2-3, with D tentatively TRBD1 or TRBD2 (5 bases each). Germline V gives CDR1 SGHTA, CDR2 FQGNSA. V shed 5 bases and J shed 2 bases, with 11 bases lying between them. The CDR3 totals 14 residues. The CDR3, as DNA: TGTGCCAGCAGCAGGGACCCGATCACAGATACGCAGTATTTT. Translating gives CASSRDPITDTQYF. Full variable domain (remainder filled in from reference TRBV7-2 and TRBJ2-3): GAGVSQSPSNKVTEKGKDVELRCDPISGHTALYWYRQSLGQGLEFLIYFQGNSAPDKSGLPSDRFSAERTGGSVSTLTIQRTQQEDSAVYLCASSRDPITDTQYFGPGTRLTVL.